This entry describes one T cell receptor beta chain. Its antigen is unidentified. The V segment lost 4 bases and the J segment 8 bases; nucleotides outside the gene matches: 13. Germline V lookup: CDR1 SGHRS, CDR2 YFSETQ. This CDR3 region has 15 residues. Repertoires were sampled repeatedly during chemoradiotherapy. Data came from immunoSEQ multiplex PCR; TCRdb stores just in-frame clones and leaves some out. The sample comprises roughly 4,600 clones, around 85% of which are singletons, and roughly 9.1% rests with the top ten. This entry comes from a study of chemoradiotherapy in HPV16-positive cancers. Overall study: Candidate HPV-specific T-cell clones and common TCR motifs came from functional assays in two HPV16-positive patients. Findings of the study overall: During treatment, candidate HPV-specific clones and E7-related motifs expanded in tumor. Better recurrence-free survival went with HPV-responsive T-cell expansion in HPV16-positive patients.

The rearrangement links TRBV5-1 to TRBJ2-7; TRBD2 agrees at 9 bases. This specimen was tumor tissue, taken from a patient who underwent chemoradiotherapy. The sequence derives from a human donor with HPV-associated anogenital cancer. In DNA form, the CDR3 reads TGCGCCAGCAGCCCCGGTACTAGCGGGCTGTCTCAGCAGTACTTC. As protein: CASSPGTSGLSQQYF.